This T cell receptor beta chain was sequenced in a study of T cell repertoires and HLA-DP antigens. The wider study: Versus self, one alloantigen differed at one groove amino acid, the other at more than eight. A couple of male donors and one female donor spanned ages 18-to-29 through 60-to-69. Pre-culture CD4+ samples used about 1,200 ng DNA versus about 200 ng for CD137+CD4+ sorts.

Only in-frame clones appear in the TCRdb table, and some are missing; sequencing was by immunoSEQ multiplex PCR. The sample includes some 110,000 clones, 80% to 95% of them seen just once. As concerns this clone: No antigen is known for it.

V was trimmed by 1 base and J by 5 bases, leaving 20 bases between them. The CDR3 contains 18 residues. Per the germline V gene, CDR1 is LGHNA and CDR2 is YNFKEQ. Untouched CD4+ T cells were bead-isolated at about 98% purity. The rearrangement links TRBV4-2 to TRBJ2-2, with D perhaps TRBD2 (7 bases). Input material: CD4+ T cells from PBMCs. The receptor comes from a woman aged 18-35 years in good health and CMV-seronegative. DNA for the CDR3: TGTGCCAGCAGCCAAGGGCTAGGGACAAGGGGGGGGACCGGGGAGCTGTTTTTT. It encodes CASSQGLGTRGGTGELFF.